This passage covers 7 T cell receptor beta chains from one sample sequenced in a study of PD-L1 blockade in urothelial cancer. The repertoire was sequenced with immunoSEQ multiplex PCR; TCRdb's copy has only in-frame clones and lacks some. Of about 120,000 clones in the sample, around 89% are singletons; the top ten hold approximately 1.7%. Time point described: peripheral blood 6 weeks after treatment start. This material consisted of PBMCs, taken around atezolizumab (anti-PD-L1) treatment. The receptors stem from a man between 60 and 75 years old with urothelial cancer.

The chain combines TRBV2 with TRBJ2-7, with 7 nucleotides matching TRBD1. The ends lost 4 bases at V and 6 bases at J; junction bases unmatched: 6. Germline-derived CDR1 and CDR2 are SNHLY and FYNNEI. The CDR3 has 13 amino acids. CDR3 protein: CASSGQGSSEQYF. DNA for the CDR3: TGTGCCAGCAGTGGACAGGGTTCCAGCGAGCAGTACTTC.

The sample holds many counts of this clone. V is TRBV6-5 and J is TRBJ1-2, with D possibly matching TRBD1 (5 bases). The CDR3 totals 14 residues. Per the germline V gene, CDR1 is MNHEY and CDR2 is SVGAGI. The V and J ends lost 6 bases and 1 base respectively, with 12 bases between them. The CDR3: CASRGAADNYGYTF. The DNA of the CDR3 is TGTGCCAGCAGAGGGGCCGCTGATAACTATGGCTACACCTTC.

The chain uses TRBV28 and TRBJ1-3; TRBD1 matches 11 bases. The germline V gene has CDR1 MDHEN and CDR2 SYDVKM. The CDR3 consists of 17 residues. Trimming removed 5 bases from V and 1 base from J; junction bases left unmatched: 7. As DNA, the CDR3 is TGTGCCAGCAGTCCCGGGACAGGGGGTTTATCTGGAAACACCATATATTTT. Translated: CASSPGTGGLSGNTIYF.

V usage is TRBV27 and J usage is TRBJ2-1; 11 bases align to TRBD2. The CDR3 has 15 amino acids. V gave up 5 bases and J gave up 4 bases; unmatched junction bases: 4. Germline lookup yields CDR1 MNHEY and CDR2 SMNVEV (reference sequence). In nucleotides, the CDR3 is TGTGCCAGCAGTACTAGCGGGAGAAGTTACAATGAGCAGTTCTTC. This codes for CASSTSGRSYNEQFF.

The genes are TRBV7-9 and TRBJ2-2, with D possibly being TRBD2 (5 bases). Germline V gene sequence: CDR1 SEHNR, CDR2 FQNEAQ (reference sequence). This CDR3 is built from 14 residues. V lost 5 bases, J lost 6 bases, and 13 bases lay in between. The CDR3 here is CASSPRELPGELFF. The CDR3, as DNA: TGTGCCAGCAGCCCGAGGGAGCTGCCCGGGGAGCTGTTTTTT.

The chain is built from TRBV7-2 and TRBJ2-2; D possibly corresponds to TRBD1 (5 bases). Germline CDR1 is SGHTA and CDR2 is FQGNSA. Trimming left V 5 bases short and J 6 bases short, with 19 bases between. CDR3 length: 16 amino acids. The CDR3 here is CASSRQYPPAPGELFF. The CDR3 DNA reads TGTGCCAGCAGCCGACAGTACCCACCCGCACCCGGGGAGCTGTTTTTT.

The J gene is TRBJ1-1, the V gene TRBV6-5; 9 bases align to TRBD1. Unmatched junction bases numbered 12, after V lost 8 bases and J lost 5 bases. The germline gives CDR1 MNHEY, CDR2 SVGAGI. The CDR3 runs 15 residues. The CDR3 DNA is TGTGCCAGCTGGCTACCTGGACAGGGGATAACTGAAGCTTTCTTT. This codes for CASWLPGQGITEAFF.